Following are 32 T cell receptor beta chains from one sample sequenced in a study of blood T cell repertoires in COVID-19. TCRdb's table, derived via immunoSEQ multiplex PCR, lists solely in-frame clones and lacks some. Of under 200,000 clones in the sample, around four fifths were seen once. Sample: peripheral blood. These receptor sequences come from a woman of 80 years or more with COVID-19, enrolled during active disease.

The CDR3 nucleotides are TGTGCCAGCAGCTTAGAGGCCCTCATCAGGGGGCCTGGTGAAAAACTGTTTTTT. Translated, it gives CASSLEALIRGPGEKLFF. The rearrangement uses TRBV7-9 and TRBJ1-4, with 8 bases matching TRBD1. This CDR3 is 18 amino acids long. V trimming: 1 base; J trimming: 7 bases; junction bases outside the gene matches: 14. Germline V CDR1 and CDR2: SEHNR, FQNEAQ (reference sequence).

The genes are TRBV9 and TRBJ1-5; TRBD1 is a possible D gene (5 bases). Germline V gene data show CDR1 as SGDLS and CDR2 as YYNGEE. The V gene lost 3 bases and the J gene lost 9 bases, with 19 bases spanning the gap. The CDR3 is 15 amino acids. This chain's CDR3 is CASSAGTGDGGPQHF. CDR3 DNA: TGTGCCAGCAGCGCCGGGACGGGCGACGGGGGGCCCCAGCATTTT.

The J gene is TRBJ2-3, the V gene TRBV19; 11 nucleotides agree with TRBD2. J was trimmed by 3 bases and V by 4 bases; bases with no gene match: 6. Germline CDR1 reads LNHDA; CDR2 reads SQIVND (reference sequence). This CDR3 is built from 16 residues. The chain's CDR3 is CASSTSSGGPTDTQYF. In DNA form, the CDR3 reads TGTGCCAGTAGTACCTCTAGCGGGGGGCCGACAGATACGCAGTATTTT.

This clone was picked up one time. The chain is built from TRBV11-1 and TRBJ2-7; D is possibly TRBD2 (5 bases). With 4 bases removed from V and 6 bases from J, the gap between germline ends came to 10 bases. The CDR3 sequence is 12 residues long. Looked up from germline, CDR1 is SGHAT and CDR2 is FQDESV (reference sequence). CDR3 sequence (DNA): TGTGCCAGCAGCTATGGACGGGGCGAGCAGTACTTC. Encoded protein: CASSYGRGEQYF.

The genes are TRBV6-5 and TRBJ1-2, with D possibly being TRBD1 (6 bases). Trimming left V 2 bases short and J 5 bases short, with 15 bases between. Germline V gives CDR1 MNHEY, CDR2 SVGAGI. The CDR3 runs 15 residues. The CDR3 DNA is TGTGCCAGCAGTTACCTTAAAGGGGGAAAGTATGGCTACACCTTC. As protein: CASSYLKGGKYGYTF.

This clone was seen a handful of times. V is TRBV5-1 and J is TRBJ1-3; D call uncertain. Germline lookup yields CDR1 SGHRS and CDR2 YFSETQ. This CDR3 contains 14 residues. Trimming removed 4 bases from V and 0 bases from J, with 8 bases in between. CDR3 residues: CASSPTASGNTIYF. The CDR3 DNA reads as TGCGCCAGCAGCCCTACTGCCTCTGGAAACACCATATATTTT.

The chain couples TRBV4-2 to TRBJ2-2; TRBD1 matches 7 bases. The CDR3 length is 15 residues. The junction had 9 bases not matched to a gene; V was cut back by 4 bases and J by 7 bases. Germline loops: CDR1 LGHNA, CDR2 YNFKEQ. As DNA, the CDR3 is TGTGCCAGCAGCCGAGGGACAGCGTCTCGCGGGGAGCTGTTTTTT. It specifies CASSRGTASRGELFF.

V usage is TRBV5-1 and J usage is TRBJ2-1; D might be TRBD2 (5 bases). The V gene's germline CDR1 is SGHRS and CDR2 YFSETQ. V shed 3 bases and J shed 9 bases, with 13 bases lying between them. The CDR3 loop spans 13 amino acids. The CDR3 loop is CASSSKLVGEQFF. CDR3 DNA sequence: TGCGCCAGCAGCTCTAAACTAGTGGGTGAGCAGTTCTTC. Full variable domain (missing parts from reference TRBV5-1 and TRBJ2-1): KAGVTQTPRYLIKTRGQQVTLSCSPISGHRSVSWYQQTPGQGLQFLFEYFSETQRNKGNFPGRFSGRQFSNSRSEMNVSTLELGDSALYLCASSSKLVGEQFFGPGTRLTVL.

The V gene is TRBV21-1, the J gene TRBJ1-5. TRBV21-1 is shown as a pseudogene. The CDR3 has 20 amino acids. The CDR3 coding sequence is TGTGCCAGCAGCAAAGTCCGGGGGGCAAGTGCGGTCGGTAGCAATCAGCCCCAGCATTTT. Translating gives CASSKVRGASAVGSNQPQHF.

CDR3 in DNA: TGTGCCAGCCCTAATTCGCGGACTGCCTCTTCCTACAATGAGCAGTTCTTC. The encoded protein is CASPNSRTASSYNEQFF. The chain has TRBV7-2 and TRBJ2-1; the D gene is possibly TRBD2 (5 bases). Between the trimmed V and J ends, which lost 8 bases and 1 base, there was a span of 21 bases. Per germline, CDR1 SGHTA and CDR2 FQGNSA. The CDR3 runs 17 residues.

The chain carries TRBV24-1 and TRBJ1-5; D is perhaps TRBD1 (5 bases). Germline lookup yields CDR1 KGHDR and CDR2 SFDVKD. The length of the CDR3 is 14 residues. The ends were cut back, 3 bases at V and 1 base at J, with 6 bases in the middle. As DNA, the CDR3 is TGTGCCACCAGTGATAGACAGAGCAATCAGCCCCAGCATTTT. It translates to CATSDRQSNQPQHF.

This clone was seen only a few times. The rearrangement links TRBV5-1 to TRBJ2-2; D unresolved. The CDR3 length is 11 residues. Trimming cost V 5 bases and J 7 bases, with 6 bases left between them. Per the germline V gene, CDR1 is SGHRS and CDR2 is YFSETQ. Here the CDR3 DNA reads TGCGCCAGCAGGAGTAGCGGGGAGCTGTTTTTT. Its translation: CASRSSGELFF. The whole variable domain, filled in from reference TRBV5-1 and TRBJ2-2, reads KAGVTQTPRYLIKTRGQQVTLSCSPISGHRSVSWYQQTPGQGLQFLFEYFSETQRNKGNFPGRFSGRQFSNSRSEMNVSTLELGDSALYLCASRSSGELFFGEGSRLTVL.

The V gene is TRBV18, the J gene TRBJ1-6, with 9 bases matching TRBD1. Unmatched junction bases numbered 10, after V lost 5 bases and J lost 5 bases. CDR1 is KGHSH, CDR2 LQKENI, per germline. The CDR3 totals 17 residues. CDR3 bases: TGTGCCAGCTCATACACAGGGGGCAAAGGAGATAATTCACCCCTCCACTTT. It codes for CASSYTGGKGDNSPLHF.

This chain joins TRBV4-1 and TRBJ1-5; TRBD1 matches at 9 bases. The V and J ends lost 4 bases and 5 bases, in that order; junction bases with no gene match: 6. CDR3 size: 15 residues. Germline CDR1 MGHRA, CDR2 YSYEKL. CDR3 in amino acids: CASSPVRQGDQPQHF. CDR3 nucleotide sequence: TGCGCCAGCAGCCCAGTTCGACAGGGGGATCAGCCCCAGCATTTT.

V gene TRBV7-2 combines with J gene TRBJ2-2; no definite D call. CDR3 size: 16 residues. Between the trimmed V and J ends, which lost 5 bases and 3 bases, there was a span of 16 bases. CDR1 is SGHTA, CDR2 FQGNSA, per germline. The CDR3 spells CASSRSRSTYTGELFF. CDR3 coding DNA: TGTGCCAGCAGCCGTAGTCGATCCACCTACACCGGGGAGCTGTTTTTT.

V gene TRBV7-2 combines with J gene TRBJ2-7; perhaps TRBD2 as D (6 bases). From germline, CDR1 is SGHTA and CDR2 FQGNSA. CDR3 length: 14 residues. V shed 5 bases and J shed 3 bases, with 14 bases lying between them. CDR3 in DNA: TGTGCCAGCAGCCAAGGCCCGGGGGTCTACGAGCAGTACTTC. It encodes CASSQGPGVYEQYF.

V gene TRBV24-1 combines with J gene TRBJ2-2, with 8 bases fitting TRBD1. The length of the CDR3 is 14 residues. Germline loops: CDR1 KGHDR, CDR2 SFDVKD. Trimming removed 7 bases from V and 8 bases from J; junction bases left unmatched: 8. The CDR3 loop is CATRSTGATGELFF. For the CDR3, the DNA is TGTGCCACCAGGTCGACAGGGGCGACGGGGGAGCTGTTTTTT.

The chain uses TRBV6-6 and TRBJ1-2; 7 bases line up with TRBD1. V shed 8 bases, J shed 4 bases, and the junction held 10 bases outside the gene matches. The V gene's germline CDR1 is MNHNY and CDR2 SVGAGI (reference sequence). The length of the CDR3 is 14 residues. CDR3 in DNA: TGTGCCAGCCTGCCGGGACAGAGAACCTATGGCTACACCTTC. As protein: CASLPGQRTYGYTF.

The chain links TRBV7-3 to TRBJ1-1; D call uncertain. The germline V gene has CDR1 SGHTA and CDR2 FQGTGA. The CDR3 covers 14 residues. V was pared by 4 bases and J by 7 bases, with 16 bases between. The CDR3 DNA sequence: TGTGCCAGCAGCTCCCTGAACGCTCCGGGTGAAGCTTTCTTT. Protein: CASSSLNAPGEAFF.

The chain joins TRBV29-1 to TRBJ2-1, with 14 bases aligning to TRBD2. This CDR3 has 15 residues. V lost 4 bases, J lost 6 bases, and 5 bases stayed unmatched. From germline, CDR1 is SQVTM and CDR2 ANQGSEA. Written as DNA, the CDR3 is TGCAGCGTTGCCTACGGGACTAGCGGGAGCAATGAGCAGTTCTTC. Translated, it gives CSVAYGTSGSNEQFF.

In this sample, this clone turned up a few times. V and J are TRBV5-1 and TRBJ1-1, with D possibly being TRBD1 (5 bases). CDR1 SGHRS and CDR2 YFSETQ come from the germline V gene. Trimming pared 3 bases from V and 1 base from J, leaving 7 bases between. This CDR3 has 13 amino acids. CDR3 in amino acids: CASSWTRNTEAFF. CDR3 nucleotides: TGCGCCAGCAGCTGGACACGGAACACTGAAGCTTTCTTT.

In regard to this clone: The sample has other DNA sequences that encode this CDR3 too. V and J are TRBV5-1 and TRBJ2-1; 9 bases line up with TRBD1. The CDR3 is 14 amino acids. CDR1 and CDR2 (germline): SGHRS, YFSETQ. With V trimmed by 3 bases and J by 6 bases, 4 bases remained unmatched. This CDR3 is CASSSGTGPNEQFF. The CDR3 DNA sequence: TGCGCCAGCAGCTCCGGGACAGGGCCCAATGAGCAGTTCTTC.

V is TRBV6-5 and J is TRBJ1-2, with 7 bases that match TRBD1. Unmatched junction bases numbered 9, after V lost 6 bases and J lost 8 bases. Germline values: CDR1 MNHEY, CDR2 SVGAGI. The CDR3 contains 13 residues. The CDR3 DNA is TGTGCCAGCAGATTCGGACAGGTGGAGGGCTACACCTTC. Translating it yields CASRFGQVEGYTF.

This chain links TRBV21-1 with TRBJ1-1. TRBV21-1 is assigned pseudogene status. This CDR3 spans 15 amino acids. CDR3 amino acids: CASSKGLGGNTEAFF. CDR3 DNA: TGTGCCAGCAGCAAAGGCCTCGGGGGGAACACTGAAGCTTTCTTT.

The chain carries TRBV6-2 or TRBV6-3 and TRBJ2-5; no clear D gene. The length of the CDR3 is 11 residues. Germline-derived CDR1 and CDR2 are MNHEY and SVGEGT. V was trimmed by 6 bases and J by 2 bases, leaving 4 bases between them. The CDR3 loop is CASSSQETQYF. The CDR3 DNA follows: TGTGCCAGCAGCTCACAAGAGACCCAGTACTTC.

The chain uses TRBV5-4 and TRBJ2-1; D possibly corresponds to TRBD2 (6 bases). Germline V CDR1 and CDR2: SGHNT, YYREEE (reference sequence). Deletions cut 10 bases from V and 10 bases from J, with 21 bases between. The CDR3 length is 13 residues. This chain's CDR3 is CAFREWEFGEQFF. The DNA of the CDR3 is TGTGCCTTTCGGGAGTGGGAGTTTGGAGAGCAGTTCTTC. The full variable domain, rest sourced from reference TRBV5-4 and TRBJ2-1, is ETGVTQSPTHLIKTRGQQVTLRCSSQSGHNTVSWYQQALGQGPQFIFQYYREEENGRGNFPPRFSGLQFPNYSSELNVNALELDDSALYLCAFREWEFGEQFFGPGTRLTVL.

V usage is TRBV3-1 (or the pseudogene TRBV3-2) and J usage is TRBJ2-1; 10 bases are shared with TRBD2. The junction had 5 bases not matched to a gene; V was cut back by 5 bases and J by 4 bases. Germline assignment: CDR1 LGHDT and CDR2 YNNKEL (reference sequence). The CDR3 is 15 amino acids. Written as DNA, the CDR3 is TGTGCCAGCAGCGAAACTAGCGGGGTTTACAATGAGCAGTTCTTC. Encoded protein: CASSETSGVYNEQFF.

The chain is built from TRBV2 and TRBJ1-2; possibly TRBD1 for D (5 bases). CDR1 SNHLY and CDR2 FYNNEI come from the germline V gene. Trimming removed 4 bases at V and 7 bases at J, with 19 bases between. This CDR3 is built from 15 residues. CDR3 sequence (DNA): TGTGCCAGCAGTGTGGGGGGAGGTCGCCTCCTTGGCTACACCTTC. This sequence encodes CASSVGGGRLLGYTF.

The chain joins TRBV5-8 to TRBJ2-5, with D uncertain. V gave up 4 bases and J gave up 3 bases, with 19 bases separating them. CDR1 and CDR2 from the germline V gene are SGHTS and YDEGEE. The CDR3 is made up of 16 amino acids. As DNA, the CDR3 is TGTGCCAGCAGCCCGGGTAAGCTGAGGCAAGAAGAGACCCAGTACTTC. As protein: CASSPGKLRQEETQYF.

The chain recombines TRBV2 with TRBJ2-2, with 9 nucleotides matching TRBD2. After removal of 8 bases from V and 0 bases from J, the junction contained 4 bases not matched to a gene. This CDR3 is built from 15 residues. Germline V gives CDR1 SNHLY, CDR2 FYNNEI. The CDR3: CASLGLATNTGELFF. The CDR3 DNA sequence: TGTGCCAGCCTTGGACTAGCGACGAACACCGGGGAGCTGTTTTTT.

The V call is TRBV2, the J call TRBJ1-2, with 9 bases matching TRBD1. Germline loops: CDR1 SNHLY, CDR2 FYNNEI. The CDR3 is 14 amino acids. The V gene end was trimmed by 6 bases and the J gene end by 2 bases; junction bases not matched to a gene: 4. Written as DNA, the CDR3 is TGTGCCAGCAGCGCCGGGACAGGGAACTATGGCTACACCTTC. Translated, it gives CASSAGTGNYGYTF.

CDR3 sequence reads: CASRSIDSRNTGELFF. Here the CDR3 DNA reads TGTGCCAGCAGATCGATTGACAGCCGGAACACCGGGGAGCTGTTTTTT. The V gene is TRBV7-9, the J gene TRBJ2-2, with TRBD1 as a possible D gene (5 bases). Germline V gene sequence: CDR1 SEHNR, CDR2 FQNEAQ (reference sequence). This CDR3 is built from 16 residues. Trimming cost V 6 bases and J 1 base, with 15 bases left between them. Drawing the rest from reference TRBV7-9 and TRBJ2-2, the complete variable domain is DTGVSQNPRHKITKRGQNVTFRCDPISEHNRLYWYRQTLGQGPEFLTYFQNEAQLEKSRLLSDRFSAERPKGSFSTLEIQRTEQGDSAMYLCASRSIDSRNTGELFFGEGSRLTVL.